This T cell receptor beta chain was sequenced in a study of shared clonotypes between healthy human individuals. This table comes from immunoSEQ multiplex PCR, and its TCRdb copy is limited to in-frame clones, with some not included. The repertoire has about 590,000 clones, roughly 96% of them found once; the top ten carry 0.085% to 0.11%. A note on this clone: Its antigen is not known.

The naive CD8 subset, CD45RO-negative cells positively selected for CCR7, excluded terminally differentiated effector memory CD45RA+ cells. The J segment lost 2 bases and the V segment lost 3 bases, leaving 7 bases of the junction unmatched. Germline CDR1 and CDR2: LNHDA and SQIVND (reference sequence). The CDR3 sequence is 15 residues long. General study points: Across subsets, estimated richness was generally greater for naive than for memory populations.

The gene calls are TRBV19 and TRBJ2-7; TRBD2 matches at 7 bases. The sequence derives from a woman between 25 and 40 years old in good health. The sample consisted of naive CD8+ T cells sorted from blood. The CDR3 loop reads CASSIQGGRAYEQYF. The CDR3 region has the DNA TGTGCCAGTAGTATCCAAGGCGGGAGAGCCTACGAGCAGTACTTC.